This entry concerns a single T cell receptor beta chain. The CDR3 loop spans 11 amino acids. Germline V gene lookup returns CDR1 MNHEY and CDR2 SVGAGI. V was shortened by 7 bases and J by 1 base, with 4 bases between the two germline ends. Sequenced by immunoSEQ multiplex PCR; TCRdb stores in-frame clones only, minus some. The data hold about 160,000 clones, with about four fifths observed a single time. This entry belongs to a study of blood T cell repertoires in COVID-19. The sequencing input was PBMCs or T cells enriched from blood (not recorded which). The chain has TRBV6-5 and TRBJ2-5; D unclear. This receptor was taken from a man aged 55 to 70 who had recovered from COVID-19. This CDR3 reads CASTLQETQYF. DNA of the CDR3: TGTGCCAGCACCCTCCAAGAGACCCAGTACTTC.